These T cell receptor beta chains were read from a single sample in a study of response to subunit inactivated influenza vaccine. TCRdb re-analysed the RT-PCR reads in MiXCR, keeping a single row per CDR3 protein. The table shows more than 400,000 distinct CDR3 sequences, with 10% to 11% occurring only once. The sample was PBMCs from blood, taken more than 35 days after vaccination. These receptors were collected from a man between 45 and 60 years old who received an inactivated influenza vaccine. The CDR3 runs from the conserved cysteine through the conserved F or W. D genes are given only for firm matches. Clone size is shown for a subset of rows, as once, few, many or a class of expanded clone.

CDR3nt: TGTGCCAGCAGCTTTCTCCGTTTCAATGAGCAGTTCTTC
CDR3aa: CASSFLRFNEQFF
abundance: -
j_gene: TRBJ2-1
d_gene: -
v_gene: TRBV7-9

CDR3nt: TGCAGCTTTAAAACACAGCGGGGGCAGGAGTATTTT
CDR3aa: CSFKTQRGQEYF
abundance: many
j_gene: TRBJ2-3
d_gene: TRBD2
v_gene: TRBV29-1

CDR3nt: TGTGCCAGCAGCTTAGCGGTGACTAGCGGGAAGGGTGAGCAGTTCTTC
CDR3aa: CASSLAVTSGKGEQFF
abundance: -
j_gene: TRBJ2-1
d_gene: TRBD2
v_gene: TRBV7-8

CDR3nt: TGCAGCGTCCAGCAAGCGGGGCCGTCAGATACGCAGTATTTT
CDR3aa: CSVQQAGPSDTQYF
abundance: -
j_gene: TRBJ2-3
d_gene: TRBD2
v_gene: TRBV29-1

CDR3nt: TGTGCCAGCAGTCCAGGACTAGCACCCTACGAGCAGTACTTC
CDR3aa: CASSPGLAPYEQYF
abundance: many
j_gene: TRBJ2-7
d_gene: TRBD2
v_gene: TRBV7-2

CDR3nt: TGTGCCAGCAGCCAAGATCGGGCAGGGGTTGGAAGATCCACAGATACGCAGTATTTT
CDR3aa: CASSQDRAGVGRSTDTQYF
abundance: many
j_gene: TRBJ2-3
d_gene: -
v_gene: TRBV4-2

CDR3nt: TGTGCCAGCAGCTTAGCGACAGAGGGGAGTTCACCCCTCCACTTT
CDR3aa: CASSLATEGSSPLHF
abundance: few
j_gene: TRBJ1-6
d_gene: -
v_gene: TRBV7-6

CDR3nt: TGCAGTGCTAGAGGGGGACTAGCGTCAATCTCCTACAATGAGCAGTTCTTC
CDR3aa: CSARGGLASISYNEQFF
abundance: few
j_gene: TRBJ2-1
d_gene: TRBD2
v_gene: TRBV20-1

CDR3nt: TGTGCCAGCGGAGGGGGCCGGTCCTACGAGCAGTACTTC
CDR3aa: CASGGGRSYEQYF
abundance: -
j_gene: TRBJ2-7
d_gene: -
v_gene: TRBV25-1

CDR3nt: TGCAGTGCTAGGGGACTAGCGGGAGTGTCCGGGACCCAGTACTTC
CDR3aa: CSARGLAGVSGTQYF
abundance: many
j_gene: TRBJ2-5
d_gene: TRBD2
v_gene: TRBV20-1

CDR3nt: TGTGCCAGCAGCTTAGACAGCCATCCCTACAATGAGCAGTTCTTC
CDR3aa: CASSLDSHPYNEQFF
abundance: few
j_gene: TRBJ2-1
d_gene: -
v_gene: TRBV7-9

CDR3nt: TGCGCCAGCAGCCAAGACAGGACAGGGGCCAACGTCCTGACTTTC
CDR3aa: CASSQDRTGANVLTF
abundance: few
j_gene: TRBJ2-6
d_gene: -
v_gene: TRBV4-3

CDR3nt: TGTGCCAGCAGCTTGTTTGGCGGGAGGGCTGATACGCAGTATTTT
CDR3aa: CASSLFGGRADTQYF
abundance: many
j_gene: TRBJ2-3
d_gene: TRBD2
v_gene: TRBV5-6

CDR3nt: TGTGCCAGCAGTTCCCGGCGGGGGAACACTGAAGCTTTCTTT
CDR3aa: CASSSRRGNTEAFF
abundance: few
j_gene: TRBJ1-1
d_gene: -
v_gene: TRBV6-2/TRBV6-3

CDR3nt: TGCAGTGCTAGTCTGTTTGCGGGAGCCGATACGCAGTATTTT
CDR3aa: CSASLFAGADTQYF
abundance: many
j_gene: TRBJ2-3
d_gene: TRBD2
v_gene: TRBV20-1

CDR3nt: TGTGCCAGCAGCGGGACAGGGGCTGGGCAGTACTTC
CDR3aa: CASSGTGAGQYF
abundance: -
j_gene: TRBJ2-7
d_gene: TRBD1
v_gene: TRBV7-9